Listed below are T cell receptor beta chains from one sample, sequenced in a study of T cell changes during pregnancy in multiple sclerosis. Here immunoSEQ multiplex PCR was the method, and the copy in TCRdb shows in-frame clones only, minus some. The data show about 17,000 clones, approximately 91% seen once. The source was CD8+ T cells from peripheral blood mononuclear cells, collected after pregnancy. The receptor source for this set is a female donor in good health, enrolled as a control in a pregnancy study. CDR3s leave out the opening cysteine and the closing phenylalanine or tryptophan.

cdr3_length	v_call	j_call	cdr3_aa
13	TRBV29-1	TRBJ1-3	SVSPTGPFGNTIY
14	TRBV5-6	TRBJ2-2	ASSLVPGAPTGELF
14	TRBV6-4	TRBJ2-1	ASSDSAISTANEQF
15	TRBV4-2	TRBJ2-1	ASSQEAPPSIGGEQF
14	TRBV7-9	TRBJ2-5	ASSGAVSGGGETQY
13	TRBV7-6	TRBJ1-1	ASSLDGAGGTEAF
12	TRBV6-4	TRBJ1-1	ASSESGDNTEAF
14	TRBV25-1	TRBJ2-1	ASSSKAGGNYNEQF
14	TRBV13	TRBJ2-1	ASSPRTGGPYNEQF
12	TRBV4-1	TRBJ1-4	ASSPTGVGEKLF
11	TRBV10-2	TRBJ1-1	ASRYSMNTEAF
13	TRBV28	TRBJ2-4	ASSLVSSVKNIQY
13	TRBV5-6	TRBJ1-1	ASSFLTGLDTEAF
10	TRBV13	TRBJ2-7	ASRGGSYEQY
14	TRBV15	TRBJ2-1	ATSRGGGSSYNEQF
13	TRBV6-1	TRBJ2-7	ASSELGQGWYEQY
14	TRBV7-9	TRBJ2-2	ASSSGTSQLMGELF
13	TRBV19	TRBJ1-3	ASSIDPSSWSTIY
12	TRBV9	TRBJ1-4	ASSGGQPYEKLF
13	TRBV2	TRBJ2-7	ASSPTSGRTYEQY
12	TRBV28	TRBJ1-1	ASSFQGTGTEAF
12	TRBV5-6	TRBJ1-6	ASSSSGTNSPLH
13	TRBV27	TRBJ1-2	ASSLSIGQTEGYT
14	TRBV7-9	TRBJ2-7	ASSSPPDRGRHEQY
15	TRBV6-4	TRBJ2-3	ASSELASGSGTDTQY
10	TRBV2	TRBJ2-1	ATQDRYNEQF
11	TRBV29-1	TRBJ1-3	SSSGEAGNTIY
15	TRBV9	TRBJ2-3	ASSVGSGRGGSDTQY
14	TRBV4-2	TRBJ2-1	ASSQDALAGGNEQF
13	TRBV2	TRBJ2-1	ASSDTSGGYNEQF
12	TRBV19	TRBJ1-2	ASSPAGSNYGYT
14	TRBV6-4	TRBJ2-2	ASRAPGSKNTGELF
17	TRBV4-2	TRBJ2-5	ASSQEPRLAGGLRETQY
13	TRBV19	TRBJ2-2	ASSPLSPVTGELF
13	TRBV18	TRBJ2-3	ASSWDSRAPDTQY
11	TRBV2	TRBJ1-1	ASMREWGGEAF
14	TRBV19	TRBJ2-7	ASRPGLAVPDYEQY
11	TRBV19	TRBJ2-7	ASTVPSSGEQY
12	TRBV7-2	TRBJ2-7	ASSFTSGAYEQY
11	TRBV6-6	TRBJ2-2	AIPTGITGELF
13	TRBV6-4	TRBJ2-2	ASSDGQTAAGELF
14	TRBV4-1	TRBJ1-1	ASSPLGQGKNTEAF
13	TRBV28	TRBJ2-7	ASSPTTEIQVEQY
12	TRBV25-1	TRBJ1-3	ASSDGEEAATIY
15	TRBV7-2	TRBJ2-1	ASSSLAGTSSYNEQF